One and the same sample provided the 11 T cell receptor beta chains below, sequenced in a study of a mutant IDH1 vaccine in newly diagnosed glioma. Generated by immunoSEQ multiplex PCR, the TCRdb table keeps only in-frame clones and is missing some. The table lists about 30,000 clones, 82% of them singletons, with roughly 19% in the top ten. Time point in this sample: baseline, week 1 (first vaccination visit). Treatment: pre-vaccination baseline after standard-of-care therapy. The material sequenced was PBMCs, taken from a glioma patient treated with radiotherapy, temozolomide or both. The source of these receptors is a young man with glioma.

The gene calls are TRBV5-1 and TRBJ2-1; TRBD2 might be the D (6 bases). This CDR3 is 13 amino acids long. Germline V lookup: CDR1 SGHRS, CDR2 YFSETQ. The ends were cut back, 2 bases at V and 9 bases at J, with 12 bases in the middle. This CDR3 reads CASSFGGTGEQFF. CDR3 coding DNA: TGCGCCAGCAGCTTCGGAGGGACGGGTGAGCAGTTCTTC.

The J gene is TRBJ2-7, the V gene TRBV6-6; TRBD2 aligns across 7 bases. With V trimmed by 6 bases and J by 5 bases, 7 bases remained unmatched. Germline values: CDR1 MNHNY, CDR2 SVGAGI (reference sequence). This CDR3 comprises 13 residues. CDR3 sequence (DNA): TGTGCCAGCAGGCAAACTAGCGAACACGAGCAGTACTTC. Translating gives CASRQTSEHEQYF.

The chain joins TRBV5-1 to TRBJ1-1; 8 nucleotides line up with TRBD1. This CDR3 spans 17 amino acids. V shed 4 bases, J shed 0 bases, and the junction held 11 bases outside the gene matches. Germline V CDR1 and CDR2: SGHRS, YFSETQ. CDR3 amino acids: CASSGGQGGDMNTEAFF. CDR3 DNA sequence: TGCGCCAGCAGCGGAGGACAGGGCGGCGACATGAACACTGAAGCTTTCTTT.

The chain is built from TRBV30 and TRBJ2-7; D gene uncertain. There are 11 residues in the CDR3. The V end was cut by 2 bases, the J end by 3 bases, with 5 bases between. CDR1 and CDR2 from the germline V gene are GTSNPN and SVGIG (reference sequence). The CDR3, as DNA: TGTGCCTGGAGTAACAGCTACGAGCAGTACTTC. Translating gives CAWSNSYEQYF. The full variable domain, in which reference TRBV30 and TRBJ2-7 provide the parts outside the CDR3, is SQTIHQWPATLVQPVGSPLSLECTVEGTSNPNLYWYRQAAGRGLQLLFYSVGIGQISSEVPQNLSASRPQDRQFILSSKKLLLSDSGFYLCAWSNSYEQYFGPGTRLTVT.

The rearrangement uses TRBV18 and TRBJ1-2, with unresolved D. Germline CDR1 KGHSH, CDR2 LQKENI. The V end lost 7 bases, the J end lost 4 bases, and 16 bases lay between the germline ends. The CDR3 extends over 14 amino acids. The CDR3 DNA follows: TGTGCCAGCTACTCCCCGACGGTTGGCTATGGCTACACCTTC. Its translation: CASYSPTVGYGYTF.

The gene calls are TRBV20-1 and TRBJ2-4; D gene ambiguous. V was clipped by 6 bases and J by 0 bases, with 3 bases between them. Germline V lookup: CDR1 DFQATT, CDR2 SNEGSKA (reference sequence). The length of the CDR3 is 11 residues. The chain's CDR3 is CSALAKNIQYF. The CDR3 DNA is TGCAGTGCACTAGCCAAAAACATTCAGTACTTC.

In its sample, this clone was seen a few times. CDR3: CASSSDTFNQPQHF. The CDR3 DNA is TGTGCCAGTAGTTCGGACACATTCAATCAGCCCCAGCATTTT. The chain employs TRBV19 and TRBJ1-5, with a weak D call TRBD1 (5 bases). The CDR3 sequence is 14 residues long. The germline V and J ends were trimmed by 5 bases and 3 bases, with 11 bases remaining between them. Germline assignment: CDR1 LNHDA and CDR2 SQIVND (reference sequence). Based on the CDR3 plus reference TRBV19 and TRBJ1-5, the full variable domain is DGGITQSPKYLFRKEGQNVTLSCEQNLNHDAMYWYRQDPGQGLRLIYYSQIVNDFQKGDIAEGYSVSREKKESFPLTVTSAQKNPTAFYLCASSSDTFNQPQHFGDGTRLSIL.

This clone was found once. The J gene is TRBJ2-7, the V gene TRBV30, with 10 bases identical to TRBD2. CDR1 and CDR2 (germline): GTSNPN, SVGIG (reference sequence). Trimming took 1 base from V and 0 from J; bases not matched to a gene: 24. The CDR3 totals 22 residues. The DNA of the CDR3 is TGTGCCTGGAGTGCCCCCGGCGTACTAGCGGGAAGAGGGAGGGTAAGCTCCTACGAGCAGTACTTC. This translates into CAWSAPGVLAGRGRVSSYEQYF.

This clone appeared a few times. The CDR3: CSVEEGLVTEAFF. The DNA for the CDR3 is TGCAGCGTTGAAGAGGGACTGGTGACTGAAGCTTTCTTT. The V call is TRBV29-1, the J call TRBJ1-1; perhaps TRBD1 as D (5 bases). The V gene lost 0 bases and the J gene lost 5 bases, with 10 bases spanning the gap. Germline V CDR1 and CDR2: SQVTM, ANQGSEA. This CDR3 contains 13 residues. The whole variable domain, remainder taken from reference TRBV29-1 and TRBJ1-1, is SAVISQKPSRDICQRGTSLTIQCQVDSQVTMMFWYRQQPGQSLTLIATANQGSEATYESGFVIDKFPISRPNLTFSTLTVSNMSPEDSSIYLCSVEEGLVTEAFFGQGTRLTVV.

This sequence joins TRBV2 and TRBJ2-7; no clear D. The CDR3 contains 12 residues. Trimming took 3 bases from V and 4 from J, leaving 7 bases between them. Germline CDR1 is SNHLY and CDR2 is FYNNEI. CDR3 loop: CASSDYLYEQYF. The CDR3 bases are TGTGCCAGCAGTGATTACCTATACGAGCAGTACTTC. Full variable domain (rest looked up from reference TRBV2 and TRBJ2-7): EPEVTQTPSHQVTQMGQEVILRCVPISNHLYFYWYRQILGQKVEFLVSFYNNEISEKSEIFDDQFSVERPDGSNFTLKIRSTKLEDSAMYFCASSDYLYEQYFGPGTRLTVT.

This clone turned up a few times. This rearrangement joins TRBV19 to TRBJ1-5; TRBD1 might be the D (5 bases). Per the germline V gene, CDR1 is LNHDA and CDR2 is SQIVND (reference sequence). CDR3 length: 16 amino acids. V shed 5 bases and J shed 5 bases, with 19 bases lying between them. In DNA, the CDR3 is TGTGCCAGTAGTTTTCGCCCAACCGGGGCGGATCAGCCCCAGCATTTT. It is translated as CASSFRPTGADQPQHF.